This T cell receptor beta chain was identified during a study of regulatory T cells in long-lasting Graves disease. Findings of the study overall: Study of thyroid tissue was not done, with only peripheral blood studied. Persistent patients had a count of shared public clonotypes (2,741) that exceeded that of new patients (around 970). Persistent cases favored TRBV28, TRBJ1-2 and TRBJ2-5.

This clonotype was detected many times. Its antigen is still unknown. The sample's time point: persistent/refractory GD, antithyroid drugs over 5 years with positive TRAb. RNA extracted from PBMCs served as the sequencing template. Library construction for TCR beta used iRepertoire HTBI primers and Arm-PCR of CDR3 regions. TCRdb fed the multiplex PCR reads into MiXCR, producing one record per CDR3 protein. Altogether some 280,000 distinct CDR3 sequences are present, approximately 20% being singletons, with the ten largest covering around three fifths. Germline V lookup: CDR1 LGHNT, CDR2 FRNRAP. V dropped 5 bases and J dropped 4; count of bases not matched to a gene: 7. The CDR3 loop spans 15 amino acids.

The specimen comprised peripheral blood mononuclear cells (PBMCs), sampled when the disease was refractory, from a patient treated with antithyroid drugs. This chain links TRBV12-5 with TRBJ2-5; 10 nucleotides align to TRBD2. The clonotype originates from a female donor with Graves disease. The CDR3 DNA reads as TGTGCTAGTGGTCTATCTAGCGGGAGTATAGAGACCCAGTACTTC. This codes for CASGLSSGSIETQYF.